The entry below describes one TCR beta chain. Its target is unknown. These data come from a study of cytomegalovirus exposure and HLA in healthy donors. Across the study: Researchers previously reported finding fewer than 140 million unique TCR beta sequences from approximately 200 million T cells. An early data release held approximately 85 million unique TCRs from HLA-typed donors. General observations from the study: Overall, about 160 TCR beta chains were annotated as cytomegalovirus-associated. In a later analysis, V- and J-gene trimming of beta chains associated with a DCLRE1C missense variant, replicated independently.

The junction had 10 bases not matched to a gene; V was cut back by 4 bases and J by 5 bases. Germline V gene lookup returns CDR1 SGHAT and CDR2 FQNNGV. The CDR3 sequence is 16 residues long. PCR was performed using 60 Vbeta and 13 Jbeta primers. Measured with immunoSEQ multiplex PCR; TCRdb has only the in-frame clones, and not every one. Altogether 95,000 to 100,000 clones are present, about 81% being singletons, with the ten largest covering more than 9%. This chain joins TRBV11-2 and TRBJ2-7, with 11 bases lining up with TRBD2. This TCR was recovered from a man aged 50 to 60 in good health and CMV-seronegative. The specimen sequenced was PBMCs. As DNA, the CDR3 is TGTGCCAGCAGCTCCTCTAGCGGGGGGCATAACGACGAGCAGTACTTC. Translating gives CASSSSSGGHNDEQYF. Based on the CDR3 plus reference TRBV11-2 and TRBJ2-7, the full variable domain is EAGVAQSPRYKIIEKRQSVAFWCNPISGHATLYWYQQILGQGPKLLIQFQNNGVVDDSQLPKDRFSAERLKGVDSTLKIQPAKLEDSAVYLCASSSSSGGHNDEQYFGPGTRLTVT.